The present T cell receptor beta chain was sequenced within a study of beta chain features in type 1 diabetes. This clone appeared a few times. The V end was cut by 6 bases, the J end by 6 bases, with 10 bases between. Germline loops: CDR1 KGHSY, CDR2 FQNENV. CDR3 size: 12 residues. The entirety of the isolated RNA underwent reverse transcription, so expressed TCRB transcripts were sequenced. Method: immunoSEQ multiplex PCR; TCRdb's copy keeps in-frame clones and lacks some. The sample has 120,000 to 150,000 clones; over 8% are singletons. This TCR was sampled from a woman in her 40s in good health. The J gene is TRBJ2-3, the V gene TRBV16; D is undetermined. The sample taken for sequencing was central memory CD4+ T cells from blood. The CDR3 bases are TGTGCCAGCAGTAGGAGTGCGGATACGCAGTATTTT. Its translation: CASSRSADTQYF.